The 6 T cell receptor beta chains given below trace back to one sample, sequenced in a study of shared clonotypes between healthy human individuals. Profiled with immunoSEQ multiplex PCR; TCRdb holds only in-frame clones, not every one. The sample includes about 2.3 million clones, about 90% of them seen just once. The sequenced sample consisted of naive CD4+ T cells from PBMCs. The sample's subset: CD45RA+ positively selected. Receptor source: a man aged 18 to 29 in good health. Some clones in this sample may be carry-over from other donors' samples.

The gene calls are TRBV9 and TRBJ1-3; TRBD1 might be the D (5 bases). V was cut by 5 bases and J by 0 bases, with 21 bases left in between. CDR1 and CDR2 (germline): SGDLS, YYNGEE. CDR3 length: 18 amino acids. The CDR3 DNA sequence: TGTGCCAGCAGTAAAAACCTTCGGGGGGATGGCTCTGGAAACACCATATATTTT. It specifies CASSKNLRGDGSGNTIYF.

This clone was counted only a few times. The chain couples TRBV28 to TRBJ2-4; tentatively, D is TRBD2 (6 bases). From germline, CDR1 is MDHEN and CDR2 SYDVKM. Trimming shortened V by 4 bases and J by 9 bases, and 19 bases separated the two germline ends. The CDR3 extends over 15 amino acids. The CDR3 is CASSSAGTWGGIQYF. The CDR3 DNA reads as TGTGCCAGCAGTTCCGCAGGGACTTGGGGTGGCATTCAGTACTTC.

The chain joins TRBV2 to TRBJ2-7; D possibly uses TRBD1 or TRBD2 (7 bases each). This CDR3 has 13 amino acids. Trimming pared 7 bases from V and 13 bases from J, leaving 23 bases between. CDR1 and CDR2 from the germline V gene are SNHLY and FYNNEI. The CDR3 DNA is TGTGCCAGCAACCCTGCAGGGGGGGCTGACTCTTACTTC. Protein product: CASNPAGGADSYF.

The V and J genes are TRBV5-1 and TRBJ2-7; tentative D call: TRBD1 (6 bases). Trimming took 4 bases from V and 3 from J, leaving 17 bases between them. This CDR3 is 15 amino acids long. Germline V CDR1 and CDR2: SGHRS, YFSETQ. The chain's CDR3 is CASSPNPGVIYEQYF. The CDR3 region has the DNA TGCGCCAGCAGCCCAAACCCAGGGGTTATCTACGAGCAGTACTTC.

The gene calls are TRBV5-6 and TRBJ1-4; TRBD1 matches 9 bases. The CDR3 has 16 amino acids. The V gene end was trimmed by 4 bases and the J gene end by 8 bases; junction bases not matched to a gene: 12. Germline CDR1 reads SGHDT; CDR2 reads YYEEEE. CDR3 sequence: CASSMDPGQGSEKLFF. In DNA form, the CDR3 reads TGTGCCAGCAGCATGGACCCGGGACAGGGCTCGGAAAAACTGTTTTTT.

The chain joins TRBV7-6 to TRBJ2-1, with 8 positions matching TRBD2. Germline CDR1 reads SGHVS; CDR2 reads FNYEAQ. The CDR3 loop spans 17 amino acids. The junction had 11 bases not matched to a gene; V was cut back by 2 bases and J by 5 bases. CDR3 in amino acids: CASSLRPQAGAHNEQFF. In DNA, the CDR3 is TGTGCCAGCAGCTTACGCCCTCAAGCGGGAGCGCACAATGAGCAGTTCTTC.